This entry lists 16 T cell receptor beta chains sequenced from one sample in a study of blood T cell repertoires in COVID-19. The data were produced by immunoSEQ multiplex PCR, yet TCRdb's version contains in-frame clones alone and is incomplete. Seen here are more than 250,000 clones, more than 70% observed once, and the top ten hold approximately 5%. Sequencing was performed on PBMCs or T cells enriched from blood (not recorded which). The source of these receptors is a woman in her twenties or thirties who had recovered from COVID-19.

V is TRBV6-5 and J is TRBJ2-1, with 7 bases lining up with TRBD2. From germline, CDR1 is MNHEY and CDR2 SVGAGI. V was pared by 1 base and J by 7 bases, with 7 bases of the junction left unmatched. CDR3 size: 15 residues. The CDR3 region has the DNA TGTGCCAGCAGTTACTTCACCGGGGGGAGGAATGAGCAGTTCTTC. Its translation is CASSYFTGGRNEQFF.

The rearrangement links TRBV7-2 to TRBJ2-1, with D perhaps matching TRBD2 (6 bases). Germline values: CDR1 SGHTA, CDR2 FQGNSA. Trimming left V 1 base short and J 3 bases short, with 10 bases between. The length of the CDR3 is 15 residues. The CDR3 sequence is CASSLVGGVYNEQFF. In DNA, the CDR3 is TGTGCCAGCAGCTTAGTGGGAGGAGTCTACAATGAGCAGTTCTTC.

This sequence joins TRBV9 and TRBJ1-1, with D unresolved. The CDR3 runs to 16 residues. V was clipped by 3 bases and J by 4 bases, with 19 bases between them. CDR1 is SGDLS and CDR2 is YYNGEE in the germline V gene. In nucleotides, the CDR3 is TGTGCCAGCAGCGCCCAAACGGCGGAGGTGACCACTGAAGCTTTCTTT. This gives the protein CASSAQTAEVTTEAFF.

The rearrangement joins TRBV6-5 to TRBJ1-4; D may be TRBD1 (5 bases). In germline, CDR1 is MNHEY, CDR2 SVGAGI. CDR3 length: 14 residues. V was shortened by 6 bases and J by 7 bases, with 15 bases between the two germline ends. For the CDR3, the DNA is TGTGCCAGCAGGAGGCGTCAGGGCAGTGAAAAACTGTTTTTT. Translated: CASRRRQGSEKLFF.

The chain couples TRBV6-5 to TRBJ2-2; weak D call: TRBD1 (6 bases). V dropped 4 bases and J dropped 3 bases, with 12 bases sitting between them. This CDR3 has 15 amino acids. Germline V lookup: CDR1 MNHEY, CDR2 SVGAGI. The CDR3 DNA reads TGTGCCAGCAGTTCGACAGGAGGACACACCGGGGAGCTGTTTTTT. Protein product: CASSSTGGHTGELFF.

The gene calls are TRBV5-1 and TRBJ1-6; 8 bases are shared with TRBD1. Losses at the gene ends were 0 bases for V and 12 bases for J; bases not matched to a gene: 8. The CDR3 sequence is 15 residues long. Germline values: CDR1 SGHRS, CDR2 YFSETQ. The CDR3 DNA sequence: TGCGCCAGCAGCTTGGATCAGGGGGCGAACGGACCCCTCCACTTT. Its translation is CASSLDQGANGPLHF. Full variable domain (outside the CDR3, taken from reference TRBV5-1 and TRBJ1-6): KAGVTQTPRYLIKTRGQQVTLSCSPISGHRSVSWYQQTPGQGLQFLFEYFSETQRNKGNFPGRFSGRQFSNSRSEMNVSTLELGDSALYLCASSLDQGANGPLHFGNGTRLTVT.

This rearrangement joins TRBV5-1 to TRBJ2-1; 8 bases line up with TRBD1. CDR1 and CDR2 (germline): SGHRS, YFSETQ. V shed 2 bases and J 7 bases; nucleotides not matched to a gene: 8. CDR3 size: 15 residues. The CDR3 sequence: CASSLQAGGLNEQFF. DNA of the CDR3: TGCGCCAGCAGCTTACAGGCAGGGGGCCTGAATGAGCAGTTCTTC.

The chain joins TRBV5-8 to TRBJ1-6, with D possibly being TRBD1 (6 bases). Germline CDR1 reads SGHTS; CDR2 reads YDEGEE. Trimming removed 2 bases at V and 8 bases at J, with 11 bases between. The CDR3 contains 14 residues. The DNA for the CDR3 is TGTGCCAGCAGCTTTGGCAGGGGTGATTCACCCCTCCACTTT. The encoded protein is CASSFGRGDSPLHF.

This clone was picked up one time. The CDR3 spells CASNQGGNQPQHF. CDR3 nucleotides: TGTGCCAGTAACCAGGGGGGCAATCAGCCCCAGCATTTT. V usage is TRBV19 and J usage is TRBJ1-5; 7 positions agree with TRBD1. The CDR3 length is 13 residues. Germline assignment: CDR1 LNHDA and CDR2 SQIVND (reference sequence). V gave up 7 bases and J gave up 2 bases; unmatched junction bases: 2.

The V gene is TRBV6-5, the J gene TRBJ1-6; 7 bases align to TRBD1. The V gene's germline CDR1 is MNHEY and CDR2 SVGAGI. With V trimmed by 0 bases and J by 7 bases, 3 bases remained unmatched. The CDR3 has 15 amino acids. The CDR3 sequence is CASSYSTGTNSPLHF. The CDR3 nucleotides are TGTGCCAGCAGTTACTCGACAGGGACCAATTCACCCCTCCACTTT.

V is TRBV6-5 and J is TRBJ1-2; 8 bases are a match to TRBD1. Germline CDR1 and CDR2: MNHEY and SVGAGI. The CDR3 consists of 12 residues. Germline trimming cut 2 bases from V and 10 bases from J; bases unmatched to any gene: 3. DNA for the CDR3: TGTGCCAGCAGTTACGGGACAGGTCACTACACCTTC. Its translation: CASSYGTGHYTF.

The chain employs TRBV28 and TRBJ2-7; D might be TRBD2 (6 bases). The V end was cut by 3 bases, the J end by 2 bases, with 8 bases between. The CDR3 runs 13 residues. The V gene's germline CDR1 is MDHEN and CDR2 SYDVKM. Here the CDR3 DNA reads TGTGCCAGCAGTTTGCAGCGGGCCTACGAGCAGTACTTC. Translating it yields CASSLQRAYEQYF. The full variable domain, completed using reference TRBV28 and TRBJ2-7, is DVKVTQSSRYLVKRTGEKVFLECVQDMDHENMFWYRQDPGLGLRLIYFSYDVKMKEKGDIPEGYSVSREKKERFSLILESASTNQTSMYLCASSLQRAYEQYFGPGTRLTVT.

The genes are TRBV4-3 and TRBJ1-3, with 8 bases matching TRBD1. The V segment lost 4 bases and the J segment 0 bases; nucleotides outside the gene matches: 8. This CDR3 is built from 17 residues. Germline values: CDR1 LGHNA, CDR2 YSLEER. The CDR3 is CASSPGQGRASGNTIYF. The DNA for the CDR3 is TGCGCCAGCAGCCCCGGACAGGGTAGGGCCTCTGGAAACACCATATATTTT.

This clone was found once. The CDR3 region has the DNA TGTGCCAGCGGGGGGATCAGCTCCTACGAGCAGTACTTC. As protein: CASGGISSYEQYF. The chain employs TRBV6-5 and TRBJ2-7; a possible D gene is TRBD2 (6 bases). V lost 8 bases and J lost 0, with 11 bases in between. CDR1 MNHEY and CDR2 SVGAGI come from the germline V gene. The CDR3 is 13 residues long.

CDR3 coding DNA: TGCAGCGTTGGATGGGACAGGGACAATGAGCAGTTCTTC. Translated, it gives CSVGWDRDNEQFF. This chain uses TRBV29-1 with TRBJ2-1; 9 bases are a match to TRBD1. The CDR3 runs to 13 residues. Germline lookup yields CDR1 SQVTM and CDR2 ANQGSEA. Trimming took 4 bases from V and 5 from J; bases not matched to a gene: 3.

In its sample, this clone was seen once. The chain uses TRBV4-1 and TRBJ1-3, with D tentatively TRBD1 (6 bases). The CDR3 is 19 amino acids. V was shortened by 4 bases and J by 2 bases, with 24 bases between the two germline ends. Germline assignment: CDR1 MGHRA and CDR2 YSYEKL. The CDR3 region is CASSRDAVGQSSTGNTIYF. CDR3 in DNA: TGCGCCAGCAGCCGAGACGCAGTCGGACAGTCTTCTACTGGAAACACCATATATTTT.